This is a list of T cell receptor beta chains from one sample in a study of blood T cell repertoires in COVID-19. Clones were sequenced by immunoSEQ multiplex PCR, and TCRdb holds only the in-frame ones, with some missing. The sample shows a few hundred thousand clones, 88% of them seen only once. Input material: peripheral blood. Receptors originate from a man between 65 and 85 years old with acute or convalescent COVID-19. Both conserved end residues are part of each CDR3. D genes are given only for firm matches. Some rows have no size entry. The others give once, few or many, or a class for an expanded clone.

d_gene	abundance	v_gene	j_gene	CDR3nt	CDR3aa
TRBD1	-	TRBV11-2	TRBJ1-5	TGTGCCAGCAGTCTAGGGACAGTAAGCAATCAGCCCCAGCATTTT	CASSLGTVSNQPQHF
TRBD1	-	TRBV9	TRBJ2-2	TGTGCCAGCAGCATAACAGGGGGCACCGGGGAGCTGTTTTTT	CASSITGGTGELFF
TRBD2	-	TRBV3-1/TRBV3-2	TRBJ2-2	TGTGCCAGCAGCCAAGGCGGGAGGGGGAACACCGGGGAGCTGTTTTTT	CASSQGGRGNTGELFF
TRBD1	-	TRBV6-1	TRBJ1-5	TGTGCCAGCAGTGAAAGTCAGGGGGCGCGAAATCAGCCCCAGCATTTT	CASSESQGARNQPQHF
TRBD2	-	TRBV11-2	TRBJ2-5	TGTGCCAGCAGCCAGGGACTAGCGCTACGCGGGGAGACCCAGTACTTC	CASSQGLALRGETQYF
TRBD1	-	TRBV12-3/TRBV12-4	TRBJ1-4	TGTGCCAGCAGTCGGACAGGAACGCAAAAACTGTTTTTT	CASSRTGTQKLFF
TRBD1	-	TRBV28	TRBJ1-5	TGTGCCAGGCCCAGGGAAGGGGGCACAGAGGGACGCAATCAGCCCCAGCATTTT	CARPREGGTEGRNQPQHF
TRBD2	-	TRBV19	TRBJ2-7	TGTGCCAGTAGTCTTTCCTCCGGGACTAGCGGGAGTTTCAAGTACTTC	CASSLSSGTSGSFKYF
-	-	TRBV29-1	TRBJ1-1	TGCAGCGCTGACCGGCAGGGCTACACTGAAGCTTTCTTT	CSADRQGYTEAFF
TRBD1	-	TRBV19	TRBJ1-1	TGTGCCAGTAGACCCGGGACAGGGGAGAACACTGAAGCTTTCTTT	CASRPGTGENTEAFF
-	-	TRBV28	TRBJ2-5	TGTGCCAGCAGTTTTATCCCAGGGTCCGGGGAGACCCAGTACTTC	CASSFIPGSGETQYF
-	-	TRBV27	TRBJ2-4	TGTGCCAGCAGTCTAACCCAACCGCATTTTGGAAACATTCAGTACTTC	CASSLTQPHFGNIQYF
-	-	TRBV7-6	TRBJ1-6	TGTGCCAGCAGCTTTTACGGGGGTTCACCCCTCCACTTT	CASSFYGGSPLHF
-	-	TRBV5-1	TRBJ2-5	TGCGCCAGCAGCTTGGTCGGCAGGGCAGAGACCCAGTACTTC	CASSLVGRAETQYF
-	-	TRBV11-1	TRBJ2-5	TGTGCCAGCAGCCCAAACATCTACCAAGAGACCCAGTACTTC	CASSPNIYQETQYF
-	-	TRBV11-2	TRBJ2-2	TGTGCCAGCAGCTCCCGACGGGACTGGGAGCTGTTTTTT	CASSSRRDWELFF
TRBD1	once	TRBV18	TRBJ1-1	TGTGCCAGCTCGCCTTCGGGACAGGGCACGGCTGAAGCTTTCTTT	CASSPSGQGTAEAFF